This is a list of T cell receptor beta chains from one sample in a study of vaccination effects on CD4 cells after COVID-19. Here immunoSEQ multiplex PCR was the method, and the copy in TCRdb shows in-frame clones only, minus some. Of tens of thousands of clones listed, over 60% are singletons. These receptors have no identified antigens. The material was CD4+ T cells from PBMCs cultured with HCoV-NL63 spike peptides, obtained before COVID-19 vaccination. Every receptor here comes from a human donor who had a prior SARS-CoV-2 infection. Both conserved end residues are part of each CDR3. The D gene is left open where the match is weak. Where a row states a size, it is once, few, many or the class of an expanded clone; other rows omit it.

V gene	CDR3 length	clone size	J gene	D gene	CDR3 DNA	CDR3 protein
TRBV5-4	14	-	TRBJ2-7	-	TGTGCCAGCAGCTTGGCAAGGGGTCGCTACGAGCAGTACTTC	CASSLARGRYEQYF
TRBV18	16	-	TRBJ1-5	TRBD1	TGTGCCAGCTCACCCGAAGGCGACAGGGCCAATCAGCCCCAGCATTTT	CASSPEGDRANQPQHF
TRBV5-4	14	few	TRBJ2-7	TRBD2	TGTGCCGTCAGCCGAACCGGGACTAGTTTCGAGCAGTACTTC	CAVSRTGTSFEQYF
TRBV12-5	13	-	TRBJ2-7	TRBD2	TGTGCTAGTGGTTCCGGACTAGCGGTTGAGCAGTACTTC	CASGSGLAVEQYF
TRBV2	15	-	TRBJ2-1	TRBD2	TGTGCCAGCAGTGAGTCTAGCGGGGGTTACAATGAGCAGTTCTTC	CASSESSGGYNEQFF
TRBV5-4	14	-	TRBJ1-6	-	TGTGCCAGCAGCTTCGGGCGCGGTTATTCACCCCTCCACTTT	CASSFGRGYSPLHF
TRBV5-6	17	few	TRBJ2-7	TRBD1	TGTGCCAGCAGCTTGGTACTTAGTGGGGACAGGGACTACGAGCAGTACTTC	CASSLVLSGDRDYEQYF
TRBV6-5	15	few	TRBJ2-7	TRBD2	TGTGCCAGCAGTTACGGGGAGGGAGGTTACTACGAGCAGTACTTC	CASSYGEGGYYEQYF
TRBV28	15	few	TRBJ1-1	TRBD1	TGTGCCAGCAGTTCCGCCGACAGGGGTAGAATGAAAGCTTTCTTT	CASSSADRGRMKAFF
TRBV2	14	-	TRBJ2-3	-	TGTGCCAGCAGTGCTGAGCGGGTCCCAGATACGCAGTATTTT	CASSAERVPDTQYF
TRBV11-2	13	few	TRBJ1-1	-	TGTGCCAGCAGCCCGGGACAGAACACTGAAGCTTTCTTT	CASSPGQNTEAFF
TRBV3-1/TRBV3-2	14	few	TRBJ1-6	-	TGTGCCAGCAGCCTTCGGGGCAATAATTCACCCCTCCACTTT	CASSLRGNNSPLHF
TRBV4-1	17	-	TRBJ2-2	-	TGCGCCAGCAGCCAGTCCTGGAAGGGGGCGAACACCGGGGAGCTGTTTTTT	CASSQSWKGANTGELFF
TRBV19	17	-	TRBJ2-1	TRBD2	TGTGCCAGTAGCCTTAGCGGGAGTTGGGGGTCCTACAATGAGCAGTTCTTC	CASSLSGSWGSYNEQFF
TRBV3-1/TRBV3-2	14	few	TRBJ1-4	TRBD1	TGTGCCAGCAGCCAAGCAGGGGGCCTCGAAAAACTGTTTTTT	CASSQAGGLEKLFF
TRBV4-2	16	-	TRBJ2-2	TRBD2	TGTGCCAGCAGACAGACTAGCGGGGTGGACACCGGGGAGCTGTTTTTT	CASRQTSGVDTGELFF
TRBV12-3/TRBV12-4	11	-	TRBJ1-1	-	TGTGCCAGCCTAAGGGGGGCAGTGGCTTTCTTT	CASLRGAVAFF
TRBV7-9	16	few	TRBJ2-7	-	TGTGCCAGCAGCCCCTTAGGGGGGACGGCAGCCTACGAGCAGTACTTC	CASSPLGGTAAYEQYF
TRBV18	14	-	TRBJ1-4	-	TGTGCCAGCTCACCACCGGCCCTCCGGGAAAAACTGTTTTTT	CASSPPALREKLFF
TRBV5-1	14	-	TRBJ1-2	-	TGCGCCAGCAGCTATCGTCCGGGGGACTATGGCTACACCTTC	CASSYRPGDYGYTF
TRBV7-9	14	-	TRBJ2-3	TRBD2	TGTGCCAGCAGCTTATCCGGGGGGGCGGATACGCAGTATTTT	CASSLSGGADTQYF
TRBV28	14	few	TRBJ1-3	-	TGTGCCAGCAGTGGGGGGGGAACTGGAAACACCATATATTTT	CASSGGGTGNTIYF
TRBV7-9	13	-	TRBJ1-1	-	TGTGCCAGCAGCGTCCGGTGGGACACTGAAGCTTTCTTT	CASSVRWDTEAFF
TRBV15	15	-	TRBJ1-5	TRBD1	TGTGCCACCAGCAGAGATCCTACAGGGGGTCAGCCCCAGCATTTT	CATSRDPTGGQPQHF
TRBV14	16	-	TRBJ2-1	TRBD2	TGTGCCAGCAGCCGCTGGACTAGTGGGCCCTACAATGAGCAGTTCTTC	CASSRWTSGPYNEQFF
TRBV11-2	13	few	TRBJ1-4	-	TGTGCCAGCAGCTTAGATAGGGCTGGGGAACTGTTTTTT	CASSLDRAGELFF
TRBV2	15	few	TRBJ1-4	TRBD1	TGTGCCAGCAGTGCAAACAGGGGCGAGAATGAAAAACTGTTTTTT	CASSANRGENEKLFF
TRBV18	18	-	TRBJ2-1	TRBD2	TGTGCCAGCTCACCTCCAAGGGGCAGGGAGGGGATTTTGGATGAGCAGTTCTTC	CASSPPRGREGILDEQFF
TRBV28	14	-	TRBJ1-2	TRBD1	TGTGCCAGCACCGTCACAGGGGCGGACTATGGCTACACCTTC	CASTVTGADYGYTF
TRBV15	17	-	TRBJ2-7	-	TGTGCCACCAGCAGAGCTGGTCAAGGAACGGAGGGTTACGAGCAGTACTTC	CATSRAGQGTEGYEQYF
TRBV14	14	-	TRBJ2-3	-	TGTGCCAGCAACAACCTCGACGAGACACGTACGCAGTATTTT	CASNNLDETRTQYF
TRBV5-5	14	-	TRBJ1-2	TRBD1	TGTGCCAGCAGCCCCAGACAGGGTGACTATGGCTACACCTTC	CASSPRQGDYGYTF
TRBV5-1	13	-	TRBJ2-6	-	TGCGCCAGCAGCGCGACTGGGGCCAACGTCCTGACTTTC	CASSATGANVLTF
TRBV5-4	13	-	TRBJ2-5	-	TGTGCCAGCAGCAGGGACTCCCAAGAGACCCAGTACTTC	CASSRDSQETQYF
TRBV27	14	-	TRBJ1-4	-	TGTGCCAGCAGTCTCTTGGCGAACAATGAAAAACTGTTTTTT	CASSLLANNEKLFF
TRBV9	14	-	TRBJ1-1	-	TGTGCCAGCAGCGTAGATCAATTCGGGACTGAAGCTTTCTTT	CASSVDQFGTEAFF
TRBV5-1	16	-	TRBJ1-3	-	TGCGCCAGCAGCCAAACGACTGCAGGGTCTGGAAACACCATATATTTT	CASSQTTAGSGNTIYF
TRBV7-9	15	-	TRBJ1-2	-	TGTGCCAGCAATACCGCAGGGGATCGGGACTATGGCTACACCTTC	CASNTAGDRDYGYTF
TRBV6-9	13	once	TRBJ2-1	-	TGTGCCAGCAGTAACCCGAGCGGCAATGAGCAGTTCTTC	CASSNPSGNEQFF
TRBV5-1	14	-	TRBJ2-2	-	TGCGCCAGCCGCCCCCCGCTTTCCACCGGGGAGCTGTTTTTT	CASRPPLSTGELFF
TRBV5-3	13	-	TRBJ2-7	-	TGTGCCAGAAAATGGGGAACCAGGGACGAGCAGTACTTC	CARKWGTRDEQYF
TRBV15	14	-	TRBJ2-5	TRBD1	TGTGCCACCAGCCCACGGACAGGGGGAGAGACCCAGTACTTC	CATSPRTGGETQYF
TRBV4-3	18	-	TRBJ2-3	TRBD2	TGCGCCAGCAGCCAGACTAGCGGGAGGGCCCTCGGCACAGATACGCAGTATTTT	CASSQTSGRALGTDTQYF
TRBV19	16	-	TRBJ2-2	TRBD1	TGTGCCAGTAGACCCGGGGACAGTTCGAACACCGGGGAGCTGTTTTTT	CASRPGDSSNTGELFF
TRBV7-2	15	few	TRBJ2-1	-	TGTGCCAGCAGCTTAGCAAAGACTAGCTACAATGAGCAGTTCTTC	CASSLAKTSYNEQFF
TRBV28	16	-	TRBJ2-3	-	TGTGCCAGCAGTTTAGAGACCTTCGTCTTAGGAGATACGCAGTATTTT	CASSLETFVLGDTQYF
TRBV5-6	15	medium-sized	TRBJ1-3	-	TGTGCCAGCAGCTTACTTACACCCTCTGGAAACACCATATATTTT	CASSLLTPSGNTIYF
TRBV6-1	14	few	TRBJ1-1	-	TGTGCCAGCAGTGAAGGGGGTGGCTGGACTGAAGCTTTCTTT	CASSEGGGWTEAFF
TRBV19	14	-	TRBJ1-5	-	TGTGCCAGTAGTTCCCAGCCTCATGGCCAGCCCCAGCATTTT	CASSSQPHGQPQHF
TRBV5-1	16	-	TRBJ2-1	-	TGCGCCAGCAGCTTGGCCGGCTCGGGCATCCAGTTGAAGCAGTTCTTC	CASSLAGSGIQLKQFF
TRBV10-2	12	few	TRBJ1-2	-	TGCGCCAGCACTGACGAGGGGGATGGCTACACCTTC	CASTDEGDGYTF
TRBV5-1	14	once	TRBJ2-7	-	TGCGCCAGCAGCTTGGTAGGGGCCCCCTACGAGCAGTACTTC	CASSLVGAPYEQYF
TRBV11-3	14	-	TRBJ1-1	-	TGTGCCAGCAGCCGACCGCGGGGAAAAGATGAAGCTTTCTTT	CASSRPRGKDEAFF
TRBV5-1	17	-	TRBJ1-1	TRBD1	TGCGCCAGCAGCTTGGGGGGAACAGGGGGCTTAGACACTGAAGCTTTCTTT	CASSLGGTGGLDTEAFF